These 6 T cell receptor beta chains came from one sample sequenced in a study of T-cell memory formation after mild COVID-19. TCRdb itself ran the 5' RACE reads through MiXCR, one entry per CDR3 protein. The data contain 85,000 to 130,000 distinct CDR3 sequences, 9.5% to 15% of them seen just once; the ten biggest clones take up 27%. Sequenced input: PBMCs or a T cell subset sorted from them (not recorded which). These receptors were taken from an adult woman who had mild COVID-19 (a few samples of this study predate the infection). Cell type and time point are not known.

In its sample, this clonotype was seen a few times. CDR3 sequence: CATRSSGSGAGGELFF. The DNA for the CDR3 is TGTGCCACACGATCTAGCGGGAGCGGGGCCGGCGGGGAGCTGTTTTTT. V gene TRBV24-1 combines with J gene TRBJ2-2; TRBD2 matches at 10 bases. The CDR3 runs 16 residues. CDR1 is KGHDR, CDR2 SFDVKD, per germline. The trim removed 10 bases at V and 7 bases at J, leaving 14 bases unmatched.

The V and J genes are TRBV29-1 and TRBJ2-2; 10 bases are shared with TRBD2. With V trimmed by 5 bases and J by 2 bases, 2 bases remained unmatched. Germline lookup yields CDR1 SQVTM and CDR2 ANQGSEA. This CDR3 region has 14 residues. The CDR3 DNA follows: TGCAGCGTTCTAGCGGGGGCTAACACCGGGGAGCTGTTTTTT. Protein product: CSVLAGANTGELFF.

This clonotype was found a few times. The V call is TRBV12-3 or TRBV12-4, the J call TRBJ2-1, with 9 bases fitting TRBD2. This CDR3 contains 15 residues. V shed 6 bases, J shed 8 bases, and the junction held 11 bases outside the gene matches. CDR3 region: CASSPRAGGIDEQFF. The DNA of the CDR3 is TGTGCCAGCAGCCCCAGGGCGGGAGGGATCGATGAGCAGTTCTTC.

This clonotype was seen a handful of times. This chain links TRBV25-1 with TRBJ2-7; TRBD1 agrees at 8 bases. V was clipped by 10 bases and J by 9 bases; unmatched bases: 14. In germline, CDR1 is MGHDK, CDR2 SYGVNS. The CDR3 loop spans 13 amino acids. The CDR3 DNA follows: TGTGCCACTAGGGACAGGTACGCTGAAGGGCAGTACTTC. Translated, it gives CATRDRYAEGQYF.

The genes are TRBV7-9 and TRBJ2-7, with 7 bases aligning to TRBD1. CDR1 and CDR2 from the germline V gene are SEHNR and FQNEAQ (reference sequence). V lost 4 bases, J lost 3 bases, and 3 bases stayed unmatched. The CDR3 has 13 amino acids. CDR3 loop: CASSSGQHYEQYF. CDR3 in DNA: TGTGCCAGCAGCTCGGGACAGCACTACGAGCAGTACTTC.

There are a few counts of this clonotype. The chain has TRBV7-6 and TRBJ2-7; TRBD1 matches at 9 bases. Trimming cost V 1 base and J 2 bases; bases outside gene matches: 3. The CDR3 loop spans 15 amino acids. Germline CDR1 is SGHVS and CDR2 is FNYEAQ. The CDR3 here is CASSLEGTGTYEQYF. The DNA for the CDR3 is TGTGCCAGCAGCTTAGAGGGGACAGGGACCTACGAGCAGTACTTC.